The 27 T cell receptor beta chains in this list originate from one sample, sequenced in a study of T cell clones after liver transplantation. Only in-frame clones appear in the TCRdb table, and some are missing; sequencing was by immunoSEQ multiplex PCR. The repertoire includes fewer than 85,000 clones, over 80% of them detected once, and roughly 2.8% sits in the top ten. This material consisted of CD4+ T cells from blood, taken at the 22-month timepoint. The origin of the receptors is a human patient who received a liver transplant. Part of the T cell pool may stem from the graft donor.

The J gene is TRBJ2-2, the V gene TRBV7-9; 7 bases fit TRBD1. J gave up 2 bases and V 5 bases, and 11 bases lay outside the gene matches. CDR3 length: 17 residues. In germline, CDR1 is SEHNR, CDR2 FQNEAQ (reference sequence). The CDR3 region is CASSHARGTINTGELFF. The DNA of the CDR3 is TGTGCCAGCAGCCATGCCAGGGGGACAATCAACACCGGGGAGCTGTTTTTT.

The chain uses TRBV14 and TRBJ2-7; a possible D gene is TRBD1 (6 bases). V was trimmed by 10 bases and J by 0 bases, leaving 16 bases between them. Germline V gene lookup returns CDR1 SGHDN and CDR2 FVKESK. The CDR3 consists of 14 residues. CDR3 nucleotide sequence: TGTGCCAACCCTCAGTGGGGGCCCTCCTACGAGCAGTACTTC. Its translation is CANPQWGPSYEQYF.

V usage is TRBV7-6 and J usage is TRBJ1-1; 11 bases fit TRBD1. Germline V gives CDR1 SGHVS, CDR2 FNYEAQ. V was pared by 5 bases and J by 10 bases, with 6 bases of the junction left unmatched. This CDR3 comprises 13 residues. CDR3 amino acids: CASSHGQGAGAFF. DNA of the CDR3: TGTGCCAGCAGCCATGGACAGGGGGCCGGAGCTTTCTTT.

The chain couples TRBV18 to TRBJ2-5; TRBD2 is a possible D gene (6 bases). V was trimmed by 1 base and J by 3 bases, leaving 6 bases between them. The V gene's germline CDR1 is KGHSH and CDR2 LQKENI. The CDR3 length is 13 residues. CDR3 DNA sequence: TGTGCCAGCTCACCACGGGGGGAAGAGACCCAGTACTTC. Translation: CASSPRGEETQYF.

The chain employs TRBV6-1 and TRBJ1-6, with D unclear. The CDR3 covers 13 residues. CDR1 and CDR2 from the germline V gene are MNHNS and SASEGT. Trimming took off 2 bases at V and 10 bases at J, with 9 bases between the two ends. The CDR3 is CASSELIGSPLHF. The CDR3 bases are TGTGCCAGCAGTGAACTTATTGGATCACCCCTCCACTTT.

V usage is TRBV7-9 and J usage is TRBJ2-2, with D perhaps TRBD1 (5 bases). This CDR3 has 15 residues. Between the trimmed V and J ends, which lost 3 bases and 4 bases, there was a span of 12 bases. Germline V gene data show CDR1 as SEHNR and CDR2 as FQNEAQ (reference sequence). The CDR3 nucleotides read TGTGCCAGCAGCTTGTGGCAGGGTGTCACCGGGGAGCTGTTTTTT. It translates to CASSLWQGVTGELFF.

The genes are TRBV6-5 and TRBJ2-7; 15 nucleotides match TRBD2. Germline CDR1 reads MNHEY; CDR2 reads SVGAGI. The CDR3 length is 15 residues. Trimming removed 4 bases from V and 6 bases from J; junction bases left unmatched: 4. CDR3 protein: CASSWTSGRVGEQYF. The CDR3 coding sequence is TGTGCCAGCAGTTGGACTAGCGGGAGGGTCGGCGAGCAGTACTTC.

This clone has just one count. The V and J genes are TRBV6-1 and TRBJ1-2; D ambiguous. The V end was cut by 5 bases, the J end by 6 bases, with 10 bases between. CDR1 is MNHNS and CDR2 is SASEGT in the germline V gene. The CDR3 is made up of 12 amino acids. CDR3 region: CASSWQEDGYTF. The CDR3 DNA reads as TGTGCCAGCAGTTGGCAGGAGGATGGCTACACCTTC.

The J gene is TRBJ2-1, the V gene TRBV5-1; D is possibly TRBD2 (6 bases). CDR1 is SGHRS, CDR2 YFSETQ, per germline. The CDR3 covers 14 residues. The V gene lost 3 bases and the J gene lost 5 bases, with 12 bases spanning the gap. DNA for the CDR3: TGCGCCAGCAGCTCGGAAGGACTAAACAATGAGCAGTTCTTC. Its translation: CASSSEGLNNEQFF.

The genes are TRBV18 and TRBJ2-7; 11 bases are a match to TRBD2. Looked up from germline, CDR1 is KGHSH and CDR2 is LQKENI. The J segment lost 1 base and the V segment lost 3 bases, leaving 5 bases of the junction unmatched. This CDR3 is built from 16 residues. The CDR3 loop is CASSPLRTSGSYEQYF. The CDR3 nucleotides read TGTGCCAGCTCACCCCTTCGGACTAGCGGGTCCTACGAGCAGTACTTC.

The rearrangement uses TRBV5-1 and TRBJ1-2; a weak D match, TRBD1 (5 bases). CDR1 SGHRS and CDR2 YFSETQ come from the germline V gene. Trimming shortened V by 1 base and J by 3 bases, and 7 bases separated the two germline ends. This CDR3 is 13 amino acids long. CDR3: CASSLTGDYGYTF. The CDR3 bases are TGCGCCAGCAGCTTGACAGGAGACTATGGCTACACCTTC. Full variable domain (missing parts from reference TRBV5-1 and TRBJ1-2): KAGVTQTPRYLIKTRGQQVTLSCSPISGHRSVSWYQQTPGQGLQFLFEYFSETQRNKGNFPGRFSGRQFSNSRSEMNVSTLELGDSALYLCASSLTGDYGYTFGSGTRLTVV.

In the case of this clone: At one end, the junction sequence differs from germline, possibly due to a read error. CDR3 region: CASSEGVAGEYEQYF. The CDR3 DNA reads TGTGCTAGCAGCGAGGGGGTAGCGGGAGAGTACGAGCAGTACTTC. This chain connects TRBV7-7 to TRBJ2-7; 9 bases are shared with TRBD2. The CDR3 totals 15 residues. Germline V lookup: CDR1 SSHAT, CDR2 FNYEAQ (reference sequence). Combining the CDR3 with reference TRBV7-7 and TRBJ2-7 gives the whole variable domain GAGVSQSPRYKVTKRGQDVTLRCDPISSHATLYWYQQALGQGPEFLTYFNYEAQPDKSGLPSDRFSAERPEGSISTLTIQRTEQRDSAMYRCASSEGVAGEYEQYFGPGTRLTVT.

This chain uses TRBV7-9 with TRBJ1-1; a weak D match, TRBD1 (5 bases). The CDR3 sequence is 13 residues long. V shed 7 bases and J shed 2 bases, with 11 bases lying between them. Per the germline V gene, CDR1 is SEHNR and CDR2 is FQNEAQ (reference sequence). CDR3 coding DNA: TGTGCCAGCACGAGACAGATAAACACTGAAGCTTTCTTT. The encoded protein is CASTRQINTEAFF.

The chain is built from TRBV19 and TRBJ2-3; no firm D call. Germline V gene sequence: CDR1 LNHDA, CDR2 SQIVND (reference sequence). V lost 3 bases and J lost 8, with 9 bases in between. CDR3 length equals 12 residues. The DNA for the CDR3 is TGTGCCAGTAGTATTACTGGGGTTACGCAGTATTTT. It encodes CASSITGVTQYF.

This clone was recorded a few times. The sample contains more than one DNA sequence encoding this CDR3. The V and J genes are TRBV29-1 and TRBJ2-6, with TRBD1 identical over 8 bases. V lost 6 bases to trimming and J lost 2 bases; unmatched junction nucleotides: 3. The CDR3 spans 14 residues. Looked up from germline, CDR1 is SQVTM and CDR2 is ANQGSEA. The CDR3 here is CSVDRGAGANVLTF. CDR3 coding DNA: TGCAGCGTAGACAGGGGCGCTGGGGCCAACGTCCTGACTTTC.

The chain joins TRBV25-1 to TRBJ1-1; tentative D call: TRBD1 (6 bases). The germline V and J ends were trimmed by 5 bases and 8 bases, with 15 bases remaining between them. Germline CDR1 MGHDK, CDR2 SYGVNS. CDR3 size: 13 residues. CDR3 in amino acids: CASSPRGRPEAFF. CDR3 sequence (DNA): TGTGCCAGCAGTCCCCGGGGGCGCCCCGAAGCTTTCTTT.

This chain connects TRBV7-6 to TRBJ2-5; 10 bases are a match to TRBD2. This CDR3 spans 16 amino acids. CDR1 and CDR2 (germline): SGHVS, FNYEAQ. The ends lost 3 bases at V and 0 bases at J; junction bases unmatched: 4. The CDR3 spells CASSFGLAEDQETQYF. The CDR3 DNA follows: TGTGCCAGCAGCTTTGGACTAGCGGAAGACCAAGAGACCCAGTACTTC.

J is TRBJ2-5 and V is TRBV7-2, with 9 positions matching TRBD2. The V gene's germline CDR1 is SGHTA and CDR2 FQGNSA. V lost 2 bases to trimming and J lost 5 bases; unmatched junction nucleotides: 9. The CDR3 length is 16 residues. The DNA of the CDR3 is TGTGCCAGCAGCTTATCCATCGCGGGGGGGCGGGAGACCCAGTACTTC. Encoded protein: CASSLSIAGGRETQYF.

This clone was observed once. In the same sample, other DNA sequences code for this CDR3. The gene calls are TRBV18 and TRBJ1-5; D is possibly TRBD1 (6 bases). V gave up 3 bases and J gave up 2 bases, with 11 bases separating them. Per the germline V gene, CDR1 is KGHSH and CDR2 is LQKENI. The CDR3 spans 15 residues. This CDR3 reads CASSPPGVGNQPQHF. The DNA of the CDR3 is TGTGCCAGCTCACCTCCAGGGGTCGGCAATCAGCCCCAGCATTTT.

V is TRBV5-6 and J is TRBJ2-1, with 10 bases identical to TRBD2. The CDR3 loop spans 13 amino acids. V dropped 2 bases and J dropped 14; count of bases not matched to a gene: 7. Germline-derived CDR1 and CDR2 are SGHDT and YYEEEE. The CDR3 is CASSFTSGKREFF. The CDR3 region has the DNA TGTGCCAGCAGCTTTACTAGCGGGAAAAGGGAGTTCTTC.

The chain carries TRBV4-1 and TRBJ2-1; the match to TRBD2 covers 16 bases. The CDR3 extends over 22 amino acids. V lost 0 bases and J lost 4; bases outside the gene matches: 15. CDR1 is MGHRA and CDR2 is YSYEKL in the germline V gene. The CDR3 nucleotides are TGCGCCAGCAGCCAAGATACCCTAACCGGGACTAGCGGGAGGGGGGGGTACAATGAGCAGTTCTTC. This sequence encodes CASSQDTLTGTSGRGGYNEQFF.

V and J are TRBV7-3 and TRBJ2-3; TRBD1 matches 9 bases. This CDR3 has 15 residues. The V segment lost 5 bases and the J segment 7 bases; nucleotides outside the gene matches: 10. From germline, CDR1 is SGHTA and CDR2 FQGTGA. The CDR3 sequence: CASSPGTGTSHTQYF. In DNA, the CDR3 is TGTGCCAGCAGCCCTGGGACAGGGACATCACATACGCAGTATTTT.

This clone was seen once. J is TRBJ2-7 and V is TRBV5-6; D could derive from TRBD1 or TRBD2 (5 bases each). From germline, CDR1 is SGHDT and CDR2 YYEEEE. There are 14 residues in the CDR3. Trimming removed 1 base at V and 3 bases at J, with 11 bases between. The CDR3, as DNA: TGTGCCAGCAGCTTGACCGGGACGGTCTACGAGCAGTACTTC. Its translation: CASSLTGTVYEQYF. Together with reference TRBV5-6 and TRBJ2-7, the CDR3 gives the full variable domain: DAGVTQSPTHLIKTRGQQVTLRCSPKSGHDTVSWYQQALGQGPQFIFQYYEEEERQRGNFPDRFSGHQFPNYSSELNVNALLLGDSALYLCASSLTGTVYEQYFGPGTRLTVT.

The V call is TRBV11-2, the J call TRBJ2-7, with D unresolved. This CDR3 is built from 12 residues. Germline CDR1 is SGHAT and CDR2 is FQNNGV. The V end lost 1 base, the J end lost 6 bases, and 7 bases lay between the germline ends. The CDR3 loop is CASSLASSEQYF. DNA of the CDR3: TGTGCCAGCAGCTTAGCATCCAGCGAGCAGTACTTC. The full variable domain, in which reference TRBV11-2 and TRBJ2-7 provide the parts outside the CDR3, is EAGVAQSPRYKIIEKRQSVAFWCNPISGHATLYWYQQILGQGPKLLIQFQNNGVVDDSQLPKDRFSAERLKGVDSTLKIQPAKLEDSAVYLCASSLASSEQYFGPGTRLTVT.

The V call is TRBV9, the J call TRBJ2-1; TRBD2 aligns across 10 bases. V shed 3 bases, J shed 5 bases, and the junction held 5 bases outside the gene matches. The germline CDR1 and CDR2 sequences are SGDLS and YYNGEE. The CDR3 sequence is 15 residues long. This chain's CDR3 is CASSAAGGPDNEQFF. The CDR3 bases are TGTGCCAGCAGCGCAGCGGGAGGGCCCGACAATGAGCAGTTCTTC.

The genes are TRBV12-5 and TRBJ2-2; 7 nucleotides agree with TRBD1. The CDR3 is 17 residues long. The germline V gene has CDR1 LGHNT and CDR2 FRNRAP. J gave up 0 bases and V 1 base, and 5 bases lay outside the gene matches. The CDR3 here is CASGLAPTGSNTGELFF. The CDR3 coding sequence is TGTGCTAGTGGTTTGGCCCCGACAGGGTCGAACACCGGGGAGCTGTTTTTT.

This clone was detected only a few times. The chain links TRBV7-2 to TRBJ1-5; D is unresolved. Germline CDR1 and CDR2: SGHTA and FQGNSA. CDR3 length equals 12 residues. V lost 4 bases and J lost 9, with 10 bases in between. CDR3 sequence: CASSSQVGPQHF. The CDR3 nucleotides are TGTGCCAGCAGCTCCCAAGTTGGGCCCCAGCATTTT. The variable domain in full, completed from reference TRBV7-2 and TRBJ1-5, reads GAGVSQSPSNKVTEKGKDVELRCDPISGHTALYWYRQSLGQGLEFLIYFQGNSAPDKSGLPSDRFSAERTGGSVSTLTIQRTQQEDSAVYLCASSSQVGPQHFGDGTRLSIL.